This T cell receptor (beta chain) was retrieved from a study of T cell responses to AZD1222 COVID-19 vaccine. General study points: It was only after the peak T cell response that any repertoires were sampled. Nearly half of spike-specific TCRs reportedly go after variant regions that carry no mutations.

The study pooled second doses at about 4 or about 12 weeks. Clones were read by immunoSEQ multiplex PCR, and TCRdb kept only the in-frame ones, dropping some. Here the sample spans some 86,000 clones, around nine tenths being singletons. Comment on this clone: What it binds is unknown.

This CDR3 comprises 16 residues. Germline-derived CDR1 and CDR2 are DFQATT and SNEGSKA (reference sequence). The V gene end was trimmed by 3 bases and the J gene end by 3 bases; junction bases not matched to a gene: 10. The rearrangement joins TRBV20-1 to TRBJ2-3, with 9 bases lining up with TRBD2. The receptor comes from an adult who received the AZD1222 COVID-19 vaccine. The sequences come from peripheral blood, collected 28 days after the second AZD1222 dose. The CDR3 DNA sequence: TGCAGTGCTAGTGTGGTAGCGGGAGATCGGACAGATACGCAGTATTTT. Translation gives CSASVVAGDRTDTQYF.